The 28 T cell receptor beta chains reported below all come from one sample, sequenced in a study of STAT5B mutations in CD4+ large granular lymphocyte leukemia. Produced via immunoSEQ multiplex PCR; TCRdb's table is partial and in-frame only. The sample carries 30,000 to 40,000 clones, 65% to 80% recorded once. Source material: CD4+ T cells from blood buffy coats. These receptor sequences come from a human donor in good health.

There are a few counts of this clone. V and J are TRBV7-9 and TRBJ1-6; D ambiguous. The CDR3 extends over 15 amino acids. Germline CDR1 SEHNR, CDR2 FQNEAQ (reference sequence). V was pared by 5 bases and J by 4 bases, with 12 bases between. DNA of the CDR3: TGTGCCAGCAGCCCGGACGTGCTGTATAATTCACCCCTCCACTTT. Its translation: CASSPDVLYNSPLHF. Variable domain in full (rest from reference TRBV7-9 and TRBJ1-6): DTGVSQNPRHKITKRGQNVTFRCDPISEHNRLYWYRQTLGQGPEFLTYFQNEAQLEKSRLLSDRFSAERPKGSFSTLEIQRTEQGDSAMYLCASSPDVLYNSPLHFGNGTRLTVT.

J is TRBJ2-7 and V is TRBV6-5; 9 bases fit TRBD2. Germline assignment: CDR1 MNHEY and CDR2 SVGAGI. J was trimmed by 4 bases and V by 4 bases; bases with no gene match: 5. This CDR3 spans 14 amino acids. Written as DNA, the CDR3 is TGTGCCAGCAGTTTTTGGCGGGAGGGGTACGAGCAGTACTTC. It specifies CASSFWREGYEQYF.

The table lists this clone with a count of one. The V and J genes are TRBV15 and TRBJ2-1; 9 bases match TRBD2. Germline V gene sequence: CDR1 LNHNV, CDR2 YYDKDF (reference sequence). The CDR3 runs to 15 residues. Trimming took 6 bases from V and 5 from J; bases not matched to a gene: 8. The CDR3 nucleotides are TGTGCCACCAGAGCTTTAGCGGGAGTCGACAATGAGCAGTTCTTC. Its protein is CATRALAGVDNEQFF.

The rearrangement links TRBV29-1 to TRBJ2-1; the D is unclear. The V end was cut by 1 base, the J end by 7 bases, with 17 bases between. Germline values: CDR1 SQVTM, CDR2 ANQGSEA. CDR3 length: 15 residues. In DNA, the CDR3 is TGCAGCGTTGAAGTAGGTAGCAGAGGTGGGAATGAGCAGTTCTTC. It is translated as CSVEVGSRGGNEQFF.

The table lists this clone with a few counts. The chain uses TRBV5-6 and TRBJ1-2; D gene ambiguous. V was trimmed by 4 bases and J by 2 bases, leaving 6 bases between them. The CDR3 has 12 amino acids. The germline V gene encodes CDR1 SGHDT and CDR2 YYEEEE. The CDR3 nucleotides are TGTGCCAGCAGCCTCCTAAACTATGGCTACACCTTC. Amino acid sequence: CASSLLNYGYTF. The full variable domain, its missing parts supplied by reference TRBV5-6 and TRBJ1-2, is DAGVTQSPTHLIKTRGQQVTLRCSPKSGHDTVSWYQQALGQGPQFIFQYYEEEERQRGNFPDRFSGHQFPNYSSELNVNALLLGDSALYLCASSLLNYGYTFGSGTRLTVV.

V and J are TRBV7-9 and TRBJ2-3; D may be TRBD2 (5 bases). The CDR3 is made up of 14 amino acids. The germline CDR1 and CDR2 sequences are SEHNR and FQNEAQ (reference sequence). The V end was cut by 5 bases, the J end by 5 bases, with 14 bases between. The CDR3 DNA follows: TGTGCCAGCAGCCCGAGCGGCCCCCTAGATACGCAGTATTTT. This sequence encodes CASSPSGPLDTQYF.

This chain connects TRBV30 to TRBJ1-2; weak D call: TRBD1 (6 bases). Trimming took 4 bases from V and 3 from J, leaving 12 bases between them. Germline V CDR1 and CDR2: GTSNPN, SVGIG (reference sequence). The CDR3 length is 13 residues. This chain's CDR3 is CAWKTDRYYGYTF. The CDR3 DNA sequence: TGTGCCTGGAAAACCGACAGGTACTATGGCTACACCTTC.

This chain uses TRBV5-6 with TRBJ1-5; D is undetermined. Trimming removed 0 bases at V and 4 bases at J, with 2 bases between. Germline CDR1 SGHDT, CDR2 YYEEEE. CDR3 size: 12 residues. The CDR3 coding sequence is TGTGCCAGCAGCTTGGTGAATCAGCCCCAGCATTTT. Translating gives CASSLVNQPQHF.

V gene TRBV5-1 combines with J gene TRBJ1-4, with TRBD1 as a possible D gene (5 bases). Trimming shortened V by 1 base and J by 2 bases, and 9 bases separated the two germline ends. Looked up from germline, CDR1 is SGHRS and CDR2 is YFSETQ. This CDR3 comprises 15 residues. The CDR3 bases are TGCGCCAGCAGCTTGATGGGGGTGACTAATGAAAAACTGTTTTTT. This sequence encodes CASSLMGVTNEKLFF.

J is TRBJ2-7 and V is TRBV5-1, with a possible D match to TRBD1 (6 bases). The CDR3 is made up of 14 amino acids. Germline lookup yields CDR1 SGHRS and CDR2 YFSETQ. With 0 bases removed from V and 4 bases from J, the gap between germline ends came to 11 bases. CDR3: CASSLASGQYEQYF. CDR3 nucleotide sequence: TGCGCCAGCAGCTTGGCCAGCGGACAGTACGAGCAGTACTTC.

The gene calls are TRBV18 and TRBJ1-1; D not certain. CDR1 KGHSH and CDR2 LQKENI come from the germline V gene. CDR3 size: 13 residues. V lost 4 bases to trimming and J lost 3 bases, with 9 bases between them. The CDR3 protein is CASSLGRDTEAFF. CDR3 nucleotide sequence: TGTGCCAGCTCACTTGGACGGGACACTGAAGCTTTCTTT.

This clone has only a few counts. The chain uses TRBV6-5 and TRBJ1-2; D may be TRBD1 (6 bases). The CDR3 has 11 residues. The V and J ends lost 11 bases and 8 bases respectively, with 15 bases between them. Looked up from germline, CDR1 is MNHEY and CDR2 is SVGAGI. The CDR3: CAASQGKGYTF. CDR3 bases: TGTGCCGCATCACAGGGTAAAGGCTACACCTTC.

This chain links TRBV6-5 with TRBJ2-1; 12 nucleotides agree with TRBD1. CDR3 length: 12 amino acids. J lost 14 bases, V lost 6 bases, and 5 bases had no gene match. Germline loops: CDR1 MNHEY, CDR2 SVGAGI. The CDR3 nucleotides are TGTGCCAGCAGAACCGGGACAGGGGGCAAGTTCTTC. Its protein is CASRTGTGGKFF.

The chain recombines TRBV30 with TRBJ1-5; tentatively, D is TRBD1 (5 bases). The CDR3 extends over 14 amino acids. Germline loops: CDR1 GTSNPN, CDR2 SVGIG (reference sequence). V was pared by 1 base and J by 5 bases, with 12 bases between. This chain's CDR3 is CAWSEGNGDQPQHF. DNA for the CDR3: TGTGCCTGGAGTGAGGGGAATGGAGATCAGCCCCAGCATTTT.

The CDR3 here is CASSPGGGPTDTQYF. The CDR3, as DNA: TGTGCCAGCAGCCCAGGAGGAGGGCCCACAGATACGCAGTATTTT. This chain uses TRBV11-3 with TRBJ2-3; a weak D match, TRBD2 (6 bases). The germline V gene has CDR1 SGHNT and CDR2 YENEEA. V lost 5 bases and J lost 2, with 14 bases in between. The CDR3 runs to 15 residues. The full variable domain, rest sourced from reference TRBV11-3 and TRBJ2-3, is EAGVVQSPRYKIIEKKQPVAFWCNPISGHNTLYWYLQNLGQGPELLIRYENEEAVDDSQLPKDRFSAERLKGVDSTLKIQPAELGDSAVYLCASSPGGGPTDTQYFGPGTRLTVL.

The gene calls are TRBV30 and TRBJ1-1; D is unclear. Germline V gene sequence: CDR1 GTSNPN, CDR2 SVGIG (reference sequence). Trimming took off 0 bases at V and 5 bases at J, with 19 bases between the two ends. CDR3 length: 16 amino acids. In DNA, the CDR3 is TGTGCCTGGAGTGTACTAATTAATCTAATAGGGACTGAAGCTTTCTTT. It translates to CAWSVLINLIGTEAFF.

The rearrangement uses TRBV6-6 and TRBJ1-2; 8 bases match TRBD1. The CDR3 has 14 residues. J lost 4 bases, V lost 4 bases, and 5 bases had no gene match. Germline V lookup: CDR1 MNHNY, CDR2 SVGAGI (reference sequence). CDR3: CASSSQGAPYGYTF. The CDR3 DNA is TGTGCCAGCAGTTCCCAGGGGGCTCCCTATGGCTACACCTTC.

The J gene is TRBJ2-7, the V gene TRBV2; D uncertain. This CDR3 is 15 amino acids long. Per the germline V gene, CDR1 is SNHLY and CDR2 is FYNNEI. V was shortened by 6 bases and J by 0 bases, with 15 bases between the two germline ends. This chain's CDR3 is CASRSSVLSSYEQYF. The CDR3 DNA follows: TGTGCCAGCAGGTCCTCGGTTTTAAGCTCCTACGAGCAGTACTTC.

This clone was seen once. J is TRBJ2-5 and V is TRBV5-4; TRBD2 aligns across 12 bases. With V trimmed by 4 bases and J by 5 bases, 12 bases remained unmatched. Germline V gene data show CDR1 as SGHNT and CDR2 as YYREEE (reference sequence). The CDR3 spans 17 residues. The CDR3 sequence is CASSRAASGGALETQYF. CDR3 coding DNA: TGTGCCAGCAGCCGGGCGGCTAGCGGGGGGGCCTTGGAGACCCAGTACTTC.

The V and J genes are TRBV29-1 and TRBJ1-4; D is uncertain. This CDR3 region has 12 residues. Trimming stripped 7 bases from V and 8 bases from J, with 14 bases between. Germline assignment: CDR1 SQVTM and CDR2 ANQGSEA. The CDR3 loop reads CSAESTPEKLFF. Written as DNA, the CDR3 is TGCAGCGCGGAATCCACGCCCGAAAAACTGTTTTTT.

The V gene is TRBV5-4, the J gene TRBJ2-7, with D uncertain. Germline V gene data show CDR1 as SGHNT and CDR2 as YYREEE (reference sequence). This CDR3 has 13 amino acids. V lost 0 bases to trimming and J lost 4 bases, with 8 bases between them. CDR3 region: CASSLEYSYEQYF. CDR3 DNA sequence: TGTGCCAGCAGCTTGGAGTACAGTTACGAGCAGTACTTC.

The gene calls are TRBV5-6 and TRBJ2-1; a weak D match, TRBD1 (5 bases). CDR1 SGHDT and CDR2 YYEEEE come from the germline V gene. With 4 bases removed from V and 5 bases from J, the gap between germline ends came to 25 bases. The CDR3 extends over 18 amino acids. CDR3 coding DNA: TGTGCCAGCAGCGGCGGCTCCGAGGAAGGGGCCGGGCACAATGAGCAGTTCTTC. Its translation is CASSGGSEEGAGHNEQFF.

This clone was counted only a few times. For the CDR3, the DNA is TGTGCCAGCAGCTTAGGGGCCGTTGGACAGACTGAAGCTTTCTTT. Translation: CASSLGAVGQTEAFF. The rearrangement links TRBV7-9 to TRBJ1-1; weak D call: TRBD1 (6 bases). Germline V gene sequence: CDR1 SEHNR, CDR2 FQNEAQ (reference sequence). This CDR3 contains 15 residues. V gave up 1 base and J gave up 5 bases, with 14 bases separating them.

This clone was seen a few times. The V and J genes are TRBV30 and TRBJ1-2; D unresolved. The CDR3 extends over 15 amino acids. The germline CDR1 and CDR2 sequences are GTSNPN and SVGIG (reference sequence). V was shortened by 3 bases and J by 0 bases, with 14 bases between the two germline ends. The CDR3 here is CAWRAGSTSNYGYTF. As DNA, the CDR3 is TGTGCCTGGAGGGCCGGGTCCACTTCTAACTATGGCTACACCTTC.

This clone was observed a few times. The chain has TRBV10-3 and TRBJ1-2; D is unresolved. Looked up from germline, CDR1 is ENHRY and CDR2 is SYGVKD. V lost 2 bases and J 4 bases, leaving 8 bases between the germline ends. The CDR3 sequence is 13 residues long. The CDR3 DNA reads as TGTGCCATCAGTGAGGGAAATAGCTATGGCTACACCTTC. Translation: CAISEGNSYGYTF.

V usage is TRBV2 and J usage is TRBJ1-6; possible D gene TRBD1, 5 bases. Germline V gives CDR1 SNHLY, CDR2 FYNNEI. V was trimmed by 5 bases and J by 5 bases, leaving 16 bases between them. The CDR3 length is 16 residues. The CDR3 sequence: CASSYDGTANNSPLHF. The CDR3 nucleotides are TGTGCCAGCAGTTACGACGGGACTGCGAATAATTCACCCCTCCACTTT.

This clone was picked up a small number of times. The chain couples TRBV11-1 to TRBJ1-1, with 8 bases that match TRBD1. CDR3 length: 15 amino acids. The junction had 7 bases not matched to a gene; V was cut back by 5 bases and J by 2 bases. The germline V gene encodes CDR1 SGHAT and CDR2 FQDESV (reference sequence). CDR3 amino acids: CASSPQGQANTEAFF. The CDR3 nucleotides are TGTGCCAGCAGCCCACAGGGACAGGCCAACACTGAAGCTTTCTTT. The whole variable domain, remainder taken from reference TRBV11-1 and TRBJ1-1, is EAEVAQSPRYKITEKSQAVAFWCDPISGHATLYWYRQILGQGPELLVQFQDESVVDDSQLPKDRFSAERLKGVDSTLKIQPAELGDSAMYLCASSPQGQANTEAFFGQGTRLTVV.

The rearrangement uses TRBV6-6 and TRBJ1-1; D not certain. Trimming cost V 5 bases and J 1 base, with 8 bases left between them. The length of the CDR3 is 13 residues. The germline V gene encodes CDR1 MNHNY and CDR2 SVGAGI (reference sequence). The CDR3 nucleotides read TGTGCCAGCAGTGCCCGGGGGAACACTGAAGCTTTCTTT. It translates to CASSARGNTEAFF.